This T cell receptor beta chain was profiled in a study of shared clonotypes between healthy human individuals. Details on this clone: Its antigen remains unidentified.

General observations from the study: Across a handful of donors, naive CD4 shared 5% to 5.5%, naive CD8 about 3.2%, memory CD4 approximately 2.5%, memory CD8 around 0.42%. Few donors limited the genetic and exposure-history diversity represented. Unshared clonotypes carried lower generation probabilities than those common to all four donors.

The repertoire was sequenced with immunoSEQ multiplex PCR; TCRdb's copy has only in-frame clones and lacks some. The sample yields some 690,000 clones, roughly 87% seen once. This CDR3 has 15 residues. The trim removed 1 base at V and 6 bases at J, leaving 5 bases unmatched. The V gene's germline CDR1 is MNHEY and CDR2 SMNVEV (reference sequence). This chain connects TRBV27 to TRBJ1-5, with 8 bases fitting TRBD1. Sequenced: memory CD8+ T cells from PBMCs. Subset denoted: CD45RO+ cells pooled with CCR7-negative TemRA cells. The receptor was derived from a man younger than 35 in good health. Some clones in this sample may be carry-over from other donors' samples. The CDR3 loop is CASSLWSGGGQPQHF. The CDR3 DNA reads as TGTGCCAGCAGTTTATGGTCAGGGGGCGGTCAGCCCCAGCATTTT.